The 19 T cell receptor beta chains below were found in one sample sequenced in a study of cytomegalovirus exposure and HLA in healthy donors. Both 60 Vbeta primers and 13 Jbeta primers went into the PCR. Method: immunoSEQ multiplex PCR; TCRdb's copy keeps in-frame clones and lacks some. The sample includes some 200,000 clones, around three quarters seen only once; the top ten take less than 20%. Sequenced sample: PBMCs. These receptors came from a middle-aged man in good health and CMV-seronegative.

This chain joins TRBV7-3 and TRBJ1-2; tentatively, D is TRBD1 (6 bases). The germline gives CDR1 SGHTA, CDR2 FQGTGA. Trimming took off 1 base at V and 6 bases at J, with 15 bases between the two ends. This CDR3 is 15 amino acids long. CDR3 coding DNA: TGTGCCAGCAGCTTAAGTGGGACACGCGAAGATGGCTACACCTTC. This translates into CASSLSGTREDGYTF.

J is TRBJ2-1 and V is TRBV19; D possibly corresponds to TRBD1 (6 bases). This CDR3 has 15 residues. Deletions cut 4 bases from V and 7 bases from J, with 17 bases between. In germline, CDR1 is LNHDA, CDR2 SQIVND (reference sequence). For the CDR3, the DNA is TGTGCCAGTAGTACGCTATATGGGGGCAGGAATGAGCAGTTCTTC. This translates into CASSTLYGGRNEQFF.

The J gene is TRBJ1-2, the V gene TRBV5-1; TRBD1 matches at 10 bases. This CDR3 is 17 amino acids long. With 1 base clipped from V and 2 bases from J, the junction kept 8 bases outside the gene matches. Germline values: CDR1 SGHRS, CDR2 YFSETQ. CDR3 coding DNA: TGCGCCAGCAGCTTGACAAAGACAGGGGGCGAGAACTATGGCTACACCTTC. It is translated as CASSLTKTGGENYGYTF.

The V call is TRBV4-1, the J call TRBJ1-2; D is possibly TRBD1 (6 bases). The V gene's germline CDR1 is MGHRA and CDR2 YSYEKL. Trimming took 3 bases from V and 8 from J, leaving 22 bases between them. CDR3 length: 16 amino acids. The CDR3 coding sequence is TGCGCCAGCAGCCACCCCACACAGGGTAGTCTACGGGGCTACACCTTC. This sequence encodes CASSHPTQGSLRGYTF.

This clone is labeled as medium-sized. The V gene is TRBV7-9, the J gene TRBJ1-2; 7 bases fit TRBD1. The J segment lost 2 bases and the V segment lost 3 bases, leaving 15 bases of the junction unmatched. Germline lookup yields CDR1 SEHNR and CDR2 FQNEAQ (reference sequence). The CDR3 has 18 residues. CDR3 sequence reads: CASSFSGQVFLGNYGYTF. The CDR3 DNA is TGTGCCAGCAGCTTTTCAGGACAGGTTTTTCTGGGAAACTATGGCTACACCTTC.

The chain joins TRBV13 to TRBJ2-7; TRBD2 agrees at 9 bases. This CDR3 has 14 amino acids. Germline V lookup: CDR1 PRHDT, CDR2 FYEKMQ (reference sequence). The trim removed 8 bases at V and 7 bases at J, leaving 12 bases unmatched. The CDR3 nucleotides are TGTGCCAGCTCGTTTAGCGGGAGCACGAGGGAGCAGTACTTC. This gives the protein CASSFSGSTREQYF.

The chain couples TRBV5-1 to TRBJ1-4, with a tentative D call TRBD1 (5 bases). Trimming took off 3 bases at V and 5 bases at J, with 14 bases between the two ends. Germline V CDR1 and CDR2: SGHRS, YFSETQ. The CDR3 covers 15 residues. The CDR3, as DNA: TGCGCCAGCAGCTGGGGAGGGGACTTAAATGAAAAACTGTTTTTT. Translation: CASSWGGDLNEKLFF.

The chain carries TRBV6-5 and TRBJ2-3, with 9 bases matching TRBD1. In germline, CDR1 is MNHEY, CDR2 SVGAGI. The CDR3 runs to 15 residues. The V gene end was trimmed by 5 bases and the J gene end by 4 bases; junction bases not matched to a gene: 7. Here the CDR3 DNA reads TGTGCCAGCAGTCCCTACAGGGGGCTGGCAGATACGCAGTATTTT. Protein: CASSPYRGLADTQYF.

The rearrangement uses TRBV5-1 and TRBJ1-2; the match to TRBD1 covers 7 bases. The CDR3 is 15 residues long. Trimming at V came to 0 bases and at J to 7 bases, leaving 9 bases not matched to a gene. CDR1 SGHRS and CDR2 YFSETQ come from the germline V gene. CDR3 residues: CASSLAVRGRSGYTF. CDR3 DNA sequence: TGCGCCAGCAGCTTGGCCGTAAGGGGGCGCAGTGGCTACACCTTC.

The chain employs TRBV27 and TRBJ2-5, with 9 bases that match TRBD1. This CDR3 has 16 amino acids. Germline V gene data show CDR1 as MNHEY and CDR2 as SMNVEV (reference sequence). V lost 1 base and J lost 2; bases outside the gene matches: 5. The CDR3 sequence: CASSLYGTGSQETQYF. CDR3 nucleotide sequence: TGTGCCAGCAGTTTATATGGGACAGGGTCACAAGAGACCCAGTACTTC.

J is TRBJ2-1 and V is TRBV15, with D unclear. The ends were cut back, 5 bases at V and 9 bases at J, with 11 bases in the middle. This CDR3 region has 12 residues. Germline V lookup: CDR1 LNHNV, CDR2 YYDKDF (reference sequence). CDR3 coding DNA: TGTGCCACCAGCTACGCCTTGGCTGAGCAGTTCTTC. This codes for CATSYALAEQFF.

The genes are TRBV13 and TRBJ2-7; 8 nucleotides match TRBD1. The CDR3 length is 15 residues. Losses at the gene ends were 5 bases for V and 1 base for J; bases not matched to a gene: 7. Germline V lookup: CDR1 PRHDT, CDR2 FYEKMQ (reference sequence). The CDR3 DNA sequence: TGTGCCAGCAGCCCGGGGACAGGTCCTTCCTACGAGCAGTACTTC. Residues: CASSPGTGPSYEQYF.

The genes are TRBV19 and TRBJ2-7, with 7 bases lining up with TRBD1. V was clipped by 5 bases and J by 7 bases; unmatched bases: 20. Germline CDR1 is LNHDA and CDR2 is SQIVND (reference sequence). CDR3 size: 17 residues. The CDR3 sequence: CASSYIGTAYLSEEQYF. CDR3 DNA: TGTGCCAGTAGTTATATTGGGACAGCGTACCTTTCGGAAGAGCAGTACTTC.

The CDR3 region has the DNA TGCGCCAGCAGCCTAGGACTAGCGGGAATGACGGCCTACCCCTACGAGCAGTACTTC. Protein sequence: CASSLGLAGMTAYPYEQYF. This chain connects TRBV4-1 to TRBJ2-7, with 12 positions matching TRBD2. In germline, CDR1 is MGHRA, CDR2 YSYEKL. V lost 4 bases to trimming and J lost 2 bases; unmatched junction nucleotides: 15. CDR3 size: 19 residues.

The chain is built from TRBV7-9 and TRBJ2-1, with 11 bases matching TRBD2. After removal of 6 bases from V and 1 base from J, the junction contained 2 bases not matched to a gene. The CDR3 is made up of 15 amino acids. The germline gives CDR1 SEHNR, CDR2 FQNEAQ (reference sequence). The DNA of the CDR3 is TGTGCCAGCAGTCCTAGCGGGAGGTCCTACAATGAGCAGTTCTTC. Translation: CASSPSGRSYNEQFF.

The rearrangement joins TRBV7-8 to TRBJ2-5; D might be TRBD2 (5 bases). CDR1 and CDR2 from the germline V gene are SGHVS and FQNEAQ. The CDR3 runs to 14 residues. V lost 4 bases and J lost 2, with 11 bases in between. This CDR3 reads CASSSDWLQETQYF. CDR3 bases: TGTGCCAGCAGCTCGGACTGGTTACAAGAGACCCAGTACTTC. The full variable domain, in which reference TRBV7-8 and TRBJ2-5 provide the parts outside the CDR3, is GAGVSQSPRYKVAKRGQDVALRCDPISGHVSLFWYQQALGQGPEFLTYFQNEAQLDKSGLPSDRFFAERPEGSVSTLKIQRTQQEDSAVYLCASSSDWLQETQYFGPGTRLLVL.

The genes are TRBV4-2 and TRBJ1-3; D gene uncertain. Germline CDR1 reads LGHNA; CDR2 reads YNFKEQ. This CDR3 is built from 18 residues. The V gene lost 4 bases and the J gene lost 0 bases, with 19 bases spanning the gap. The CDR3 nucleotides are TGTGCCAGCAGCCCCGACCCGGGTTCCACTTACTCTGGAAACACCATATATTTT. It is translated as CASSPDPGSTYSGNTIYF.

The chain carries TRBV9 and TRBJ2-5, with TRBD2 as a possible D gene (5 bases). The CDR3 covers 11 residues. Trimming removed 4 bases from V and 13 bases from J, with 14 bases in between. The germline CDR1 and CDR2 sequences are SGDLS and YYNGEE. The CDR3: CASSPQTGTYF. The CDR3 DNA is TGTGCCAGCAGCCCCCAGACGGGAACGTACTTC.

This clone was observed a handful of times. The chain joins TRBV7-2 to TRBJ1-1; weak D call: TRBD1 (6 bases). The germline V and J ends were trimmed by 1 base and 11 bases, with 11 bases remaining between them. Germline V gives CDR1 SGHTA, CDR2 FQGNSA. The CDR3 contains 12 residues. The CDR3 bases are TGTGCCAGCAGCTTAGGACAGGCCGGGGCTTTCTTT. Encoded protein: CASSLGQAGAFF.